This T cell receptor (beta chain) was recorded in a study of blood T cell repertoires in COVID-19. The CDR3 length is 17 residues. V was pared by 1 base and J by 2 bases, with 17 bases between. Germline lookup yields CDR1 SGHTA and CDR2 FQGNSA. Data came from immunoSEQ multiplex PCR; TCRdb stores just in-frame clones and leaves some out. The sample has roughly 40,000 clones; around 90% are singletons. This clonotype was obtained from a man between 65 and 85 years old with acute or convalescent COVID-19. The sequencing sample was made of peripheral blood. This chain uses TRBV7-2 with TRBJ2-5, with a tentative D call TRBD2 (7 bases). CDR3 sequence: CASSLGKGGEGQETQYF. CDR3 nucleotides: TGTGCCAGCAGCTTAGGGAAAGGGGGGGAGGGACAAGAGACCCAGTACTTC.